The table lists the clone carrying this T cell receptor beta chain with many counts. Antigen: not known. There were TCR beta CDR3 regions amplified from RNA transcripts. In the first-round RT-PCR of the TCR CDR3, the HTBI primer set was used. TCRdb re-derived calls from the multiplex PCR reads in MiXCR, one entry per CDR3 protein. The data contain around 360,000 distinct CDR3 sequences, about 16% of them singletons. The CDR3 is made up of 15 amino acids. Trimming left V 6 bases short and J 0 bases short, with 14 bases between. The germline V gene encodes CDR1 SNHLY and CDR2 FYNNEI. The sample originates from a study of T cells in Graves' hyperthyroidism and ophthalmopathy. At the level of the study: Blood from the periphery was taken at initial diagnosis, before any treatment. Overall study findings and caveats: Peripheral blood also featured most of the thyroid clonotypes expanded above 0.001.

Ophthalmopathy patients had Clinical Activity Score at least 3, NOSPECS grade at least 4, duration under 3 months. Together with thyroid ultrasound, orbital computed tomography, serum thyroxine and TRAb, clinical symptoms were used for diagnoses. The source material was blood. This receptor was obtained from a woman between 55 and 75 years old with Graves' ophthalmopathy. The V and J genes are TRBV2 and TRBJ2-5; tentative D call: TRBD2 (6 bases). The CDR3 sequence is CASRESRGYQETQYF. DNA for the CDR3: TGTGCCAGCAGGGAATCCCGGGGGTACCAAGAGACCCAGTACTTC.